This T cell receptor beta chain derives from a study of cytomegalovirus exposure and HLA in healthy donors. Findings of the study overall: TCR beta sequences numbering around 15,000 were associated with HLA alleles at 0.05 false discovery rate in a later analysis. According to a later analysis, donors in an Asian-associated ancestry cluster reportedly had fewer N-insertions than the roughly 670-donor mean. In a later analysis, CMV-associated beta chains were mostly HLA-associated, it appeared.

Germline loops: CDR1 SGHNT, CDR2 YYREEE (reference sequence). The CDR3 is 14 residues long. With 0 bases removed from V and 3 bases from J, the gap between germline ends came to 10 bases. Worth noting for this clone: Its antigen is unidentified.

With 60 Vbeta and 13 Jbeta primers, the PCR was carried out. Data came from immunoSEQ multiplex PCR; TCRdb stores just in-frame clones and leaves some out. The table records about 110,000 clones, roughly 66% of them present only once. The receptor was isolated from a woman aged 25-40 years in good health and CMV-seronegative. The J gene is TRBJ2-7, the V gene TRBV5-4; D is ambiguous. The source material was PBMCs. The CDR3 sequence is CASSLDSSSYEQYF. The CDR3 DNA sequence: TGTGCCAGCAGCTTGGACAGTTCCAGCTACGAGCAGTACTTC.